Below, 19 T cell receptor beta chains from the same sample are listed, as sequenced in a study of CXCR3-negative and CXCR3-positive naive CD8 T cells. Researchers prepared the TRB cDNA libraries using 5' RACE with UMI labels. For each CDR3 protein, TCRdb gives one entry from its re-call of the 5' RACE reads, without DNA. The sample's table shows about 50,000 distinct CDR3 sequences. Input material: naive CXCR3- CD8+ T cells from blood. Documented subset: CD45RO-CCR7+CD27+CD95- naive CD8+ T cells lacking CXCR3 (TNR3-). These receptor sequences come from a human donor in good health. Some clones in this sample may be carry-over from other donors' samples.

The chain carries TRBV7-6 and TRBJ2-3; the D call from TCRdb, TRBD1, cannot be confirmed without DNA. This CDR3 has 16 residues. From germline, CDR1 is SGHVS and CDR2 FNYEAQ. The CDR3 spells CASSLLDRGRTDTQYF.

The chain employs TRBV5-5 and TRBJ2-2; TCRdb's D call of TRBD1 is untestable without DNA. CDR3 length: 15 amino acids. CDR1 SGHKS and CDR2 YYEKEE come from the germline V gene (reference sequence). The CDR3: CASIPRPGDTGELFF. Supplemented by reference TRBV5-5 and TRBJ2-2, the full variable domain reads DAGVTQSPTHLIKTRGQQVTLRCSPISGHKSVSWYQQVLGQGPQFIFQYYEKEERGRGNFPDRFSARQFPNYSSELNVNALLLGDSALYLCASIPRPGDTGELFFGEGSRLTVL.

The rearrangement uses TRBV20-1 and TRBJ1-2; TCRdb reports TRBD1, a call that lacks DNA to check it against. The CDR3 consists of 12 residues. Germline V CDR1 and CDR2: DFQATT, SNEGSKA (reference sequence). CDR3 protein: CSRTNRVGGYTF.

The genes are TRBV6-5 and TRBJ2-1; TCRdb reports TRBD1, a call that lacks DNA to check it against. Germline loops: CDR1 MNHEY, CDR2 SVGAGI. This CDR3 is 16 amino acids long. The CDR3 region is CASSYRVLSTNNEQSF.

This chain uses TRBV21-1 with TRBJ2-7. TRBV21-1 counts as a pseudogene. This CDR3 region has 13 residues. CDR3 in amino acids: CASRGIATYEQYF.

The chain is built from TRBV20-1 and TRBJ2-7; TCRdb picks TRBD2, but there is no DNA to check that call. This CDR3 has 15 amino acids. Germline CDR1 and CDR2: DFQATT and SNEGSKA (reference sequence). Here the CDR3 reads CSARGRDSMTYEQYF.

V usage is TRBV20-1 and J usage is TRBJ2-1; with no DNA, the TCRdb D assignment of TRBD1 cannot be verified. The germline CDR1 and CDR2 sequences are DFQATT and SNEGSKA (reference sequence). CDR3 length: 17 residues. The CDR3 protein is CSARDRQGGTFYNEQFF.

The genes are TRBV19 and TRBJ1-1; TCRdb indicates TRBD1, and absent DNA this call remains unverified. The germline V gene has CDR1 LNHDA and CDR2 SQIVND (reference sequence). CDR3 length: 16 amino acids. The CDR3 sequence: CASSIGVRGPSTEAFF. The entire variable domain, with the rest obtained from reference TRBV19 and TRBJ1-1, is as follows: DGGITQSPKYLFRKEGQNVTLSCEQNLNHDAMYWYRQDPGQGLRLIYYSQIVNDFQKGDIAEGYSVSREKKESFPLTVTSAQKNPTAFYLCASSIGVRGPSTEAFFGQGTRLTVV.

The chain carries TRBV9 and TRBJ2-7; TCRdb proposes TRBD2, but this gene call is untestable without DNA. Germline V CDR1 and CDR2: SGDLS, YYNGEE. The CDR3 is 15 residues long. The CDR3 region is CASSVGALLSYEQYF.

The chain has TRBV4-1 and TRBJ2-7; the TRBD1 assignment by TCRdb is unverifiable without DNA. Germline V gene sequence: CDR1 MGHRA, CDR2 YSYEKL. The CDR3 loop spans 16 amino acids. The CDR3 sequence: CASSQDRGTREYEQYF.

The V and J genes are TRBV12-3 or TRBV12-4 and TRBJ1-1. This CDR3 contains 12 residues. The CDR3 loop reads CASSLGGGGTFF.

This chain uses TRBV6-5 with TRBJ2-5. The germline CDR1 and CDR2 sequences are MNHEY and SVGAGI. The CDR3 totals 14 residues. The CDR3: CASSYFSGQETQYF.

The chain recombines TRBV6-6 with TRBJ2-3; TCRdb picks TRBD2, but there is no DNA to check that call. Per germline, CDR1 MNHNY and CDR2 SVGAGI (reference sequence). This CDR3 is 16 amino acids long. This CDR3 is CASSYSSLEEADTQYF.

The chain is built from TRBV12-5 and TRBJ2-6. Germline-derived CDR1 and CDR2 are LGHNT and FRNRAP. The length of the CDR3 is 18 residues. The CDR3 sequence: CASGLAALQSSGANVLTF.

The chain couples TRBV7-6 to TRBJ2-7; TCRdb designates TRBD1, a call that cannot be tested without DNA. CDR3 length: 15 amino acids. The germline gives CDR1 SGHVS, CDR2 FNYEAQ. Here the CDR3 reads CASSSQDSELDDQYF.

The chain employs TRBV6-2 or TRBV6-3 and TRBJ2-4; TCRdb's assignment of TRBD1 cannot be checked, as there is no DNA. The CDR3 consists of 14 residues. Germline V lookup: CDR1 MNHEY, CDR2 SVGEGT. The CDR3 is CAPPADRGRIIQYF.

The V and J genes are TRBV6-5 and TRBJ2-5; TCRdb's D call, TRBD1, is unchecked because there is no DNA. CDR3 length: 15 residues. Germline CDR1 reads MNHEY; CDR2 reads SVGAGI. CDR3: CASSWDRGAGETQYF.

This chain uses TRBV5-5 with TRBJ1-5; TCRdb picks TRBD1, but there is no DNA to check that call. Germline V gives CDR1 SGHKS, CDR2 YYEKEE (reference sequence). This CDR3 contains 16 residues. The CDR3: CASSSGFLGSNQPQHF.

This rearrangement joins TRBV4-2 to TRBJ1-1; TCRdb selects TRBD1, and the lack of DNA leaves this call unchecked. Germline V lookup: CDR1 LGHNA, CDR2 YNFKEQ. The CDR3 loop spans 16 amino acids. CDR3: CASSQPILIGDTEAFF.